This TCR beta chain was recovered during a study of blood T cells in healthy people across ages. Broader study findings: Investigators viewed diversity estimates from one million T cells as underestimates, the study reported.

Germline V lookup: CDR1 MDHEN, CDR2 SYDVKM. The germline V and J ends were trimmed by 5 bases and 5 bases, with 16 bases remaining between them. The CDR3 totals 15 residues. The donors, aged about 6 to 90, were healthy Caucasians from Russia. With each sample, at least 6 micrograms of total RNA were extracted. Note on this clonotype: What it binds is not known.

A second PCR of 7 to 11 cycles used a sample-barcoded 5' primer and a J-beta primer mix. TCRdb redid the calling of the 5' RACE reads with MiXCR, one entry per CDR3 protein. The sample lists hundreds of thousands of distinct CDR3 sequences, over 40% occurring once. The chain uses TRBV28 and TRBJ2-4, with D uncertain. Material: blood. This receptor was obtained from a man older than 75 in good health. The CDR3 region has the DNA TGTGCCAGCAGTCACCAGCAGGTGCTCCAAAACATTCAGTACTTC. It encodes CASSHQQVLQNIQYF.